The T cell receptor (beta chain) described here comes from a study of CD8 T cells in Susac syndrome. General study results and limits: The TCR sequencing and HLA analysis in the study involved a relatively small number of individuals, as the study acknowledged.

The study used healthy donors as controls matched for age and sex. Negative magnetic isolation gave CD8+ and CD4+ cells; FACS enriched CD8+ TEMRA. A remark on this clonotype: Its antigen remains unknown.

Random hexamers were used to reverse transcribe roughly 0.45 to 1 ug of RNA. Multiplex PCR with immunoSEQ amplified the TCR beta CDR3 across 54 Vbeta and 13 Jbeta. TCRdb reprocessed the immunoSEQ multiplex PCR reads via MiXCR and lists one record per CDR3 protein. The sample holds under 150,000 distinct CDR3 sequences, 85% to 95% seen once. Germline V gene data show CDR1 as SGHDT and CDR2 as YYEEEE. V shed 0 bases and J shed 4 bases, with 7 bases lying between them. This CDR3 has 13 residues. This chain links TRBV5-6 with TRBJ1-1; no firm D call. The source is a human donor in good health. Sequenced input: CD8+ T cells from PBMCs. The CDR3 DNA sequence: TGTGCCAGCAGCTTGGATTCGAGCACTGAAGCTTTCTTT. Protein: CASSLDSSTEAFF.